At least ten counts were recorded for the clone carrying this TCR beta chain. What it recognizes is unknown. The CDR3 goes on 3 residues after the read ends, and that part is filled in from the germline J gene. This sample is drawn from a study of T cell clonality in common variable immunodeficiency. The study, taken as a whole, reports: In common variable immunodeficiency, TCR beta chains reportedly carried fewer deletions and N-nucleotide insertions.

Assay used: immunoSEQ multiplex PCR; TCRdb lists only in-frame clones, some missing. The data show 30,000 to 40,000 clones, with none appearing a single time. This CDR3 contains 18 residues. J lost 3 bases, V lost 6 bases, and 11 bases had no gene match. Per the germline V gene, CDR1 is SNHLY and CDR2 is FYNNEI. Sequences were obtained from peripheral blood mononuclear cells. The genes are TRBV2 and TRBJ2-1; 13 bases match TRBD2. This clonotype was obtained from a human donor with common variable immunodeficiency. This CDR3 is CASSSQRTSGRFYNEQFF. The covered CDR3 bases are TGTGCCAGCAGCTCCCAACGGACTAGCGGGAGATTCTACAATGAG.